Presented here are 9 T cell receptor beta chains from one specimen sequenced in a study of T cell repertoires in cytomegalovirus infection (dated by TCRdb to about 2019). For sequencing, an Illumina HiSeq 1500 was employed. In TCRdb, the public reads were trimmed at Q25 with fastp and aligned with MiXCR, with productive beta chains retained. Identical CDR3 protein sequences are pooled into one entry, listed with their most common genes and DNA. Counted in this sample were more than 85,000 distinct CDR3 sequences; 16% of them appeared once. The top ten hold about 7.3% of the sample. Sample: PBMCs. Receptor source: a human donor in good health (CMV status not recorded). Some clones in this sample may be carry-over from other donors' samples.

This clonotype was counted ten times or more. V usage is TRBV6-2 or TRBV6-3 and J usage is TRBJ1-5; a possible D gene is TRBD1 (6 bases). With 6 bases removed from V and 1 base from J, the gap between germline ends came to 16 bases. The V gene's germline CDR1 is MNHEY and CDR2 SVGEGT. This CDR3 has 16 amino acids. The CDR3 region has the DNA TGTGCCAGCAGCCGGAGCCCCACAGGGAGCAATCAGCCCCAGCATTTT. It encodes CASSRSPTGSNQPQHF.

The gene calls are TRBV6-1 and TRBJ1-1; maybe TRBD1 (5 bases). V lost 7 bases and J 0 bases, leaving 15 bases between the germline ends. This CDR3 is 15 amino acids long. Germline V gene sequence: CDR1 MNHNS, CDR2 SASEGT. The CDR3 DNA reads as TGTGCCAGCACACCCATCGGGACTTTGAACACTGAAGCTTTCTTT. Amino acids: CASTPIGTLNTEAFF.

This clonotype was seen at least ten times. The rearrangement uses TRBV7-6 and TRBJ2-2; no clear D. The CDR3 has 15 amino acids. Trimming pared 1 base from V and 7 bases from J, leaving 13 bases between. Germline values: CDR1 SGHVS, CDR2 FNYEAQ. This CDR3 is CASSLVGELSGELFF. The CDR3, as DNA: TGTGCCAGCAGCTTAGTAGGAGAATTGAGCGGGGAGCTGTTTTTT.

V and J are TRBV15 and TRBJ2-7; 9 nucleotides align to TRBD2. Germline CDR1 and CDR2: LNHNV and YYDKDF (reference sequence). With 5 bases clipped from V and 4 bases from J, the junction kept 12 bases outside the gene matches. The CDR3 covers 16 residues. In DNA, the CDR3 is TGTGCCACCAGCCTTTATACCGGGCGGGGGGGATACGAGCAGTACTTC. This encodes CATSLYTGRGGYEQYF.

This clonotype occurred many times. This CDR3 is CASSLGSGQTDTQYF. The CDR3, as DNA: TGCGCCAGCAGCTTGGGCTCTGGACAGACAGATACGCAGTATTTT. This chain connects TRBV5-1 to TRBJ2-3, with D perhaps matching TRBD1 (6 bases). The V and J ends lost 0 bases and 3 bases respectively, with 11 bases between them. The germline CDR1 and CDR2 sequences are SGHRS and YFSETQ. The CDR3 covers 15 residues.

This clonotype was observed many times. V is TRBV7-2 and J is TRBJ2-5; D possibly matches TRBD1 or TRBD2 (5 bases each). Germline lookup yields CDR1 SGHTA and CDR2 FQGNSA. This CDR3 has 13 amino acids. Trimming shortened V by 10 bases and J by 5 bases, and 17 bases separated the two germline ends. The CDR3 protein is CATSPPGSETQYF. The CDR3, as DNA: TGTGCCACTAGCCCTCCAGGGTCCGAGACCCAGTACTTC.

The chain recombines TRBV5-4 with TRBJ2-1; possibly TRBD1 or TRBD2 for D (5 bases each). V shed 7 bases and J shed 0 bases, with 14 bases lying between them. There are 15 residues in the CDR3. In germline, CDR1 is SGHNT, CDR2 YYREEE (reference sequence). The CDR3 region is CASFAGTSSYNEQFF. The CDR3 DNA reads as TGTGCCAGCTTCGCCGGGACCAGCTCCTACAATGAGCAGTTCTTC.

The chain combines TRBV20-1 with TRBJ1-1; D unclear. Trimming shortened V by 0 bases and J by 0 bases, and 8 bases separated the two germline ends. Germline V gene data show CDR1 as DFQATT and CDR2 as SNEGSKA (reference sequence). The CDR3 has 14 residues. CDR3 sequence: CSARDPVMNTEAFF. CDR3 DNA sequence: TGCAGTGCTAGAGATCCAGTAATGAACACTGAAGCTTTCTTT.

This clonotype was seen at least ten times. The J gene is TRBJ1-4, the V gene TRBV7-2; 8 nucleotides line up with TRBD1. The germline gives CDR1 SGHTA, CDR2 FQGNSA. V dropped 5 bases and J dropped 14; count of bases not matched to a gene: 7. The CDR3 totals 12 residues. The CDR3 DNA follows: TGTGCCAGCAGCCCTGGACAGGGCAACCTGTTTTTT. Translation gives CASSPGQGNLFF.